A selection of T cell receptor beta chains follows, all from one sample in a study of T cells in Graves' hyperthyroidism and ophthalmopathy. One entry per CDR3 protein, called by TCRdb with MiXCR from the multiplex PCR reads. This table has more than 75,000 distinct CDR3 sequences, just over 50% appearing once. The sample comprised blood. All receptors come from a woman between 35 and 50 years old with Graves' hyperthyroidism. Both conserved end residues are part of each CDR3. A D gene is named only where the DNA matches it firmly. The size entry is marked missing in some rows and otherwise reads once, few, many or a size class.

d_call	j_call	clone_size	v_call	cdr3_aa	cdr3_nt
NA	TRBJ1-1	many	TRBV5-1	CASSLEARVGTEAFF	TGCGCCAGCAGCTTGGAAGCCAGGGTGGGGACTGAAGCTTTCTTT
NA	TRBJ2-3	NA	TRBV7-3	CASSPGQSTDTQYF	TGTGCCAGCAGCCCGGGTCAGAGCACAGATACGCAGTATTTT
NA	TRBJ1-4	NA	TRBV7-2	CASSLDLDTMGEKLFF	TGTGCCAGCAGCTTAGACTTGGACACCATGGGCGAAAAACTGTTTTTT
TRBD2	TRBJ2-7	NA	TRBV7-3	CASSWASGTYEQYF	TGCGCCAGCAGCTGGGCTAGCGGGACCTACGAGCAGTACTTC
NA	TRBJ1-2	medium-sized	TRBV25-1	CASSDSFGYGYTF	TGTGCCAGCAGTGACAGTTTCGGTTATGGCTACACCTTC
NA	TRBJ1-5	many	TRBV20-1	CSAPGQHSEPQHF	TGCAGTGCCCCTGGACAGCACAGCGAGCCCCAGCATTTT
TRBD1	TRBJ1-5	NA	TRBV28	CASSLAGGGFNQPQHF	TGTGCCAGCAGTTTAGCGGGAGGGGGCTTCAATCAGCCCCAGCATTTT
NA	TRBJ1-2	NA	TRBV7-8	CASSFRSYGYTF	TGTGCCAGCAGTTTCCGAAGCTATGGCTACACCTTC
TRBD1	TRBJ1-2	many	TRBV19	CASNDRDRANYGYTF	TGTGCCAGCAACGACCGGGACAGGGCAAACTATGGCTACACCTTC
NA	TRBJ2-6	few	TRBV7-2	CASSLARGANVLTF	TGTGCCAGCAGCTTAGCGCGGGGGGCCAACGTCCTGACTTTC
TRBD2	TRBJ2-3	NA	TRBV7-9	CASSGTGTSGRSWDTQYF	TGTGCCAGCAGCGGGACCGGGACTAGCGGGAGAAGTTGGGATACGCAGTATTTT
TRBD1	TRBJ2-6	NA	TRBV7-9	CASSLGDRVAFFGANVLTF	TGTGCCAGCAGCTTAGGGGACAGGGTGGCTTTCTTTGGGGCCAACGTCCTGACTTTC
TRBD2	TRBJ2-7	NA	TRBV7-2	CASSRWTSGEYEQYF	TGTGCCAGCAGCCGCTGGACTAGCGGAGAATACGAGCAGTACTTC
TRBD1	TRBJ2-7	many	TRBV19	CASRPGQGSYEQYF	TGTGCCAGTAGGCCGGGACAGGGCTCCTACGAGCAGTACTTC
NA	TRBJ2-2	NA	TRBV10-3	CAIRASAGELFF	TGTGCCATCAGGGCGTCGGCCGGGGAGCTGTTTTTT
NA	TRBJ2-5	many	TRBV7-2	CASSRTAGLAWETQYF	TGTGCCAGCAGCCGAACGGCGGGACTCGCATGGGAGACCCAGTACTTC
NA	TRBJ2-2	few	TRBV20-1	CSAPTRLNTGELFF	TGCAGTGCTCCTACTAGACTGAACACCGGGGAGCTGTTTTTT
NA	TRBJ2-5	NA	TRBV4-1	CASSQGTAGETQYF	TGCGCCAGCAGCCAAGGCACAGCGGGCGAGACCCAGTACTTC
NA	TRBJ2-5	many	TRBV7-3	CASSPDGRQETRYF	TGTGCCAGCAGCCCCGACGGGCGTCAAGAGACCCGGTACTTC
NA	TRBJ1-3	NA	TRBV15	CATSKGMNTIYF	TGTGCCACCAGCAAGGGTATGAACACCATATATTTT
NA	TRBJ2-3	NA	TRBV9	CASSHSLASGTDTQYF	TGTGCCAGCAGCCATTCCCTAGCGTCCGGAACAGATACGCAGTATTTT
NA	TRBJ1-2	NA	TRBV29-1	CSLGSDYGYTF	TGCAGCTTGGGGAGTGATTATGGCTACACCTTC
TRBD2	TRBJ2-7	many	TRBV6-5	CASSYKTSGGNEQYF	TGTGCCAGCAGTTACAAGACTAGCGGGGGCAACGAGCAGTACTTC
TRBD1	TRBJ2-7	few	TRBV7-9	CASNQGQGAYEQYF	TGTGCCAGCAACCAGGGACAGGGTGCCTACGAGCAGTACTTC
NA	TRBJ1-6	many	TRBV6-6	CASSYSSLNNSPLHF	TGTGCCAGCAGTTACTCGAGTCTTAATAATTCACCCCTCCACTTT
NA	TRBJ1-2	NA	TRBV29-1	CSVVGWGSGGYTF	TGCAGCGTTGTCGGGTGGGGCAGCGGAGGCTACACCTTC
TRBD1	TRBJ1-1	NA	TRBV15	CATSRPDRVAFF	TGTGCCACCAGCAGGCCGGACAGGGTGGCTTTCTTT
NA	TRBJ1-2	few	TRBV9	CASSVEEDTNGYTF	TGTGCCAGCAGCGTCGAGGAGGACACTAATGGCTACACCTTC
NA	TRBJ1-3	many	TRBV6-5	CATLLGNTIYF	TGTGCCACCCTCCTTGGAAACACCATATATTTT
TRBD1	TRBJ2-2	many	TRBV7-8	CAIDRGYPGELFF	TGTGCCATAGACAGGGGTTACCCCGGGGAGCTGTTTTTT
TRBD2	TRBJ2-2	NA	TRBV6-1	CASTQGFASGRVGPGELFF	TGTGCCAGCACACAGGGGTTTGCTAGCGGGAGAGTAGGCCCCGGGGAGCTGTTTTTT
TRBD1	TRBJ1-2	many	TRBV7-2	CASSPWTGTNYGYTF	TGTGCCAGCAGCCCCTGGACAGGGACTAACTATGGCTACACCTTC
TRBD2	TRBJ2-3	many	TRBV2	CASSWEGRGTDTQYF	TGTGCCAGCAGCTGGGAGGGCAGAGGCACAGATACGCAGTATTTT
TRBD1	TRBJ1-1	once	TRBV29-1	CSSYRGQNTEAFF	TGCAGCTCCTACAGGGGCCAGAACACTGAAGCTTTCTTT
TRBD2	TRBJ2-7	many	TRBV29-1	CSVAGGAGEQYF	TGCAGCGTGGCCGGGGGGGCGGGCGAGCAGTACTTC
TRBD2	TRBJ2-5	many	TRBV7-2	CASSQAGKETQYF	TGTGCCAGCAGCCAAGCGGGGAAAGAGACCCAGTACTTC
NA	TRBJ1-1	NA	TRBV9	CASSVSQNTEAFF	TGTGCCAGCAGCGTTTCCCAGAACACTGAAGCTTTCTTT
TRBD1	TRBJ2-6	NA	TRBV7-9	CASSLEGQGANVLTF	TGTGCCAGCAGCTTAGAGGGACAGGGGGCCAACGTCCTGACTTTC
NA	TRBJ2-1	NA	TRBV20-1	CSAIRPRNNEQFF	TGCAGTGCTATTCGCCCTCGGAATAATGAGCAGTTCTTC
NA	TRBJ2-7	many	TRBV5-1	CASSLVGEHEQYF	TGCGCCAGCAGCTTGGTCGGTGAGCACGAGCAGTACTTC
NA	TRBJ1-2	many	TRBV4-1	CASSQGDAQGGYTF	TGCGCCAGCAGCCAAGGGGACGCCCAAGGCGGCTACACCTTC
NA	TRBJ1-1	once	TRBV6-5	CASSYRGADEAFF	TGTGCCAGCAGTTATCGGGGAGCGGACGAAGCTTTCTTT
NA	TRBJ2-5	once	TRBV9	CASSYHPDGETQYF	TGTGCCAGCAGCTACCACCCGGACGGGGAGACCCAGTACTTC
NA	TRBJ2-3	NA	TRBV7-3	CASSSGGSTDTQYF	TGTGCTAGCAGCTCAGGAGGTAGCACAGATACGCAGTATTTT
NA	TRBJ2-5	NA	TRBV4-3	CASSQRSEETQYF	TGCGCCAGCAGCCAACGTAGTGAAGAGACCCAGTACTTC
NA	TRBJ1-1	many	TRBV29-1	CSVMGIMNTEAFF	TGCAGCGTGATGGGAATTATGAACACTGAAGCTTTCTTT
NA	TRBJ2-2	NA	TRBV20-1	CSARDGRVNTGELFF	TGCAGTGCTAGAGATGGTCGGGTAAACACCGGGGAGCTGTTTTTT
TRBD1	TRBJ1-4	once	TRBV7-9	CASGTANEKLFF	TGTGCCAGCGGGACAGCAAATGAAAAACTGTTTTTT